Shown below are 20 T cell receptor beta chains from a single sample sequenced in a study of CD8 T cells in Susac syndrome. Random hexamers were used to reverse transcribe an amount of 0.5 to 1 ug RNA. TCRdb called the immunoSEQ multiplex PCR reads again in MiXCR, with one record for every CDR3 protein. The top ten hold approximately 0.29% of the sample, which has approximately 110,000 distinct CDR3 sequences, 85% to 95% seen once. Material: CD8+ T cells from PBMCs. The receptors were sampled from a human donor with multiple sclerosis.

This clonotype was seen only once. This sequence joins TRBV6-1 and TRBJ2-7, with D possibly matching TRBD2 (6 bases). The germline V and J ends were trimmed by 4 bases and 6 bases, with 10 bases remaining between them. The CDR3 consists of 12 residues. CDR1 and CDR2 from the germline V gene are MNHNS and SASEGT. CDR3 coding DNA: TGTGCCAGCAGTGTGGGGGGAGGCGAGCAGTACGTC. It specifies CASSVGGGEQYV.

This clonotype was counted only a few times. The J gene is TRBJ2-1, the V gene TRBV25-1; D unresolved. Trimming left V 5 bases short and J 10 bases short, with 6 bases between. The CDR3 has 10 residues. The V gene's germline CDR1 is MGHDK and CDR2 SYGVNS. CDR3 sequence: CASSSGEQFF. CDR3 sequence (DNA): TGTGCCAGCAGTAGTGGGGAGCAGTTCTTC.

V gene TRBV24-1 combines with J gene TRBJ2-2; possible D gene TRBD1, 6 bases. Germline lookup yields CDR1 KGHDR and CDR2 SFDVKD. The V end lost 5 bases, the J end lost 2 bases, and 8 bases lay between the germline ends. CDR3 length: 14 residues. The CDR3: CATSGRGNTGELFF. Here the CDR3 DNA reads TGTGCCACCAGTGGCAGGGGCAACACCGGGGAGCTGTTTTTT.

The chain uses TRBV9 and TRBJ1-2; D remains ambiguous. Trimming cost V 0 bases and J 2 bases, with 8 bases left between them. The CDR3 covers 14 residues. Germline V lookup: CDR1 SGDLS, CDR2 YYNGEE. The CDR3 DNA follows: TGTGCCAGCAGCGTAGGAGGAGTCAACTATGGCTACACCTTC. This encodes CASSVGGVNYGYTF. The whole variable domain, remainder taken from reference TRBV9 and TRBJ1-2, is DSGVTQTPKHLITATGQRVTLRCSPRSGDLSVYWYQQSLDQGLQFLIQYYNGEERAKGNILERFSAQQFPDLHSELNLSSLELGDSALYFCASSVGGVNYGYTFGSGTRLTVV.

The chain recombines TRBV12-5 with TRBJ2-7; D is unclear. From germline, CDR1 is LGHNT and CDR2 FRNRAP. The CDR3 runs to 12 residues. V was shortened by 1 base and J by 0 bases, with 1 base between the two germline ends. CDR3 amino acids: CASGLGSYEQYV. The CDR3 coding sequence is TGTGCTAGTGGTTTGGGCTCCTACGAGCAGTACGTC.

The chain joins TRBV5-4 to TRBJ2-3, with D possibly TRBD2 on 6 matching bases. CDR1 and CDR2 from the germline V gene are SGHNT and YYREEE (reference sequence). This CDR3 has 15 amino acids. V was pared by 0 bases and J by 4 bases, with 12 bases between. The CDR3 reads CASSLESLAADTQYF. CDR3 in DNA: TGTGCCAGCAGCTTGGAATCCTTAGCGGCAGATACGCAGTATTTT.

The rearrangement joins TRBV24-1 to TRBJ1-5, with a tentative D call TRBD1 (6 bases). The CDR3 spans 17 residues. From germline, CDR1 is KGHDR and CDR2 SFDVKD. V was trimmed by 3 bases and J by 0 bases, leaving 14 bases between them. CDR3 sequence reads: CATSDNQQGDSNQPQHF. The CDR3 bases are TGTGCCACCAGTGATAACCAACAGGGTGATAGCAATCAGCCCCAGCATTTT.

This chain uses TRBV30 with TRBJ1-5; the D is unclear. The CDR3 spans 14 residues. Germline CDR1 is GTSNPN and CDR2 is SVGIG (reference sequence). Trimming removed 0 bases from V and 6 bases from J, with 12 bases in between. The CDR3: CAWSVGVGSQPQHF. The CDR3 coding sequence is TGTGCCTGGAGTGTTGGCGTGGGTTCTCAGCCCCAGCATTTT.

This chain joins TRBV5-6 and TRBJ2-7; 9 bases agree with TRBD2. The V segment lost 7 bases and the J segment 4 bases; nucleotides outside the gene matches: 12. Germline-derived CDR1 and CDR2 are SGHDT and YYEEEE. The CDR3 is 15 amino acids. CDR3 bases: TGTGCCAGCCGTGTGATCCGCGGGGGGGCTTACGAGCAGTACTTC. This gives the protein CASRVIRGGAYEQYF.

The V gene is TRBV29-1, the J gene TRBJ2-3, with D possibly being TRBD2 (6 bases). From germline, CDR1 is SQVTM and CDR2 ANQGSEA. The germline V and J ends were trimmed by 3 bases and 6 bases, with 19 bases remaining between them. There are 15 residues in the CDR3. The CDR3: CSVDPGTEYYDTQYF. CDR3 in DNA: TGCAGCGTTGATCCCGGGACTGAGTATTATGATACGCAGTATTTT.

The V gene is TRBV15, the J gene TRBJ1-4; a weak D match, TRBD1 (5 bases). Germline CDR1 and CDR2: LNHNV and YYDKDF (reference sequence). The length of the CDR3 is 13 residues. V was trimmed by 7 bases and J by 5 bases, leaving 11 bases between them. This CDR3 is CATTGQINEKLFF. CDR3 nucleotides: TGTGCCACCACTGGACAAATAAATGAAAAACTGTTTTTT.

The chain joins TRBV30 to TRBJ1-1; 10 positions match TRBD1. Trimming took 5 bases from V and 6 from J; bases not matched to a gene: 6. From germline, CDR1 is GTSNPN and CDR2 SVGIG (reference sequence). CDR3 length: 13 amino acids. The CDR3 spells CAWSTGTGAEAFF. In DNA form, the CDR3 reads TGTGCCTGGTCGACCGGGACAGGGGCTGAAGCTTTCTTT.

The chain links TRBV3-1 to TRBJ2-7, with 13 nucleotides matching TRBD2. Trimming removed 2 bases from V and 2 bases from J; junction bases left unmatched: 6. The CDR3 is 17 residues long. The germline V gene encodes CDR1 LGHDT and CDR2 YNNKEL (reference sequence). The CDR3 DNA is TGTGCCAGCAGCCAACAACTAGCGGGGGGGCCTCCCTACGAGCAGTACTTC. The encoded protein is CASSQQLAGGPPYEQYF.

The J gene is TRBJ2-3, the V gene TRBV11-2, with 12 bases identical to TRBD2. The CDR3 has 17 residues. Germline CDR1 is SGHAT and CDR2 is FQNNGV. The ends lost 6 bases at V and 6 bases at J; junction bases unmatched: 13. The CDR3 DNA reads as TGTGCCAGCAGAAAGTCCGGGACTAGCGGGTTGAAGGATACGCAGTATTTT. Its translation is CASRKSGTSGLKDTQYF.

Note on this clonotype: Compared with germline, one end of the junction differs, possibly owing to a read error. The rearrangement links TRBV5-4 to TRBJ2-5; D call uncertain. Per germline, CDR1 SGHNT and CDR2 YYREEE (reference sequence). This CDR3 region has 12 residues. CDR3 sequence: CASNLGSETQYF. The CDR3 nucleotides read TGTGCCAGCAACTTGGGTTCGGAGACCCAGTACTTC. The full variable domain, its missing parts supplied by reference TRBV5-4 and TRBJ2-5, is ETGVTQSPTHLIKTRGQQVTLRCSSQSGHNTVSWYQQALGQGPQFIFQYYREEENGRGNFPPRFSGLQFPNYSSELNVNALELDDSALYLCASNLGSETQYFGPGTRLLVL.

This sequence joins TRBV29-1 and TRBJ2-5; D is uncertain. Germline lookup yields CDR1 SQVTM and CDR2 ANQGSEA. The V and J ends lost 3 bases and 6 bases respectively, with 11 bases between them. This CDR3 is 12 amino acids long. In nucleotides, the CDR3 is TGCAGCGTTGAGATAAGGTATCAGACCCAGTACTTC. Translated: CSVEIRYQTQYF.

For the CDR3, the DNA is TGCGCCAGCAGCCATCGGACAGGGGACGAGCAGTACGTC. Protein sequence: CASSHRTGDEQYV. This chain uses TRBV4-1 with TRBJ2-7; 9 bases match TRBD1. CDR1 and CDR2 from the germline V gene are MGHRA and YSYEKL. The junction had 2 bases not matched to a gene; V was cut back by 3 bases and J by 5 bases. The CDR3 is 13 amino acids.

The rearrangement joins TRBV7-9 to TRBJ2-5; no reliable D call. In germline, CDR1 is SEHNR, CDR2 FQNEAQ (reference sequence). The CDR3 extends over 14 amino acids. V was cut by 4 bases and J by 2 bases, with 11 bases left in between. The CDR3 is CASSSPSRQETQYF. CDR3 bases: TGTGCCAGCAGCTCTCCGTCCAGGCAAGAGACCCAGTACTTC.

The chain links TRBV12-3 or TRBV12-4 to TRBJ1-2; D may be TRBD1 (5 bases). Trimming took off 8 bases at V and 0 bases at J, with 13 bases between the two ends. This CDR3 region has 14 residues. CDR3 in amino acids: CASDGADSNYGYTF. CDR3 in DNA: TGTGCCAGCGACGGGGCAGATTCTAACTATGGCTACACCTTC.

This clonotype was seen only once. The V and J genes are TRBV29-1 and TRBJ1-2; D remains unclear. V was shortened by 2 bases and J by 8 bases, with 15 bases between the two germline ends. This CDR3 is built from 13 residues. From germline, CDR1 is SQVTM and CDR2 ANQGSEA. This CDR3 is CSVEPSLREGYTF. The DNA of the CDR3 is TGCAGCGTTGAACCCAGTCTGAGGGAGGGCTACACCTTC. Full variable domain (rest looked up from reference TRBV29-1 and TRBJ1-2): SAVISQKPSRDICQRGTSLTIQCQVDSQVTMMFWYRQQPGQSLTLIATANQGSEATYESGFVIDKFPISRPNLTFSTLTVSNMSPEDSSIYLCSVEPSLREGYTFGSGTRLTVV.